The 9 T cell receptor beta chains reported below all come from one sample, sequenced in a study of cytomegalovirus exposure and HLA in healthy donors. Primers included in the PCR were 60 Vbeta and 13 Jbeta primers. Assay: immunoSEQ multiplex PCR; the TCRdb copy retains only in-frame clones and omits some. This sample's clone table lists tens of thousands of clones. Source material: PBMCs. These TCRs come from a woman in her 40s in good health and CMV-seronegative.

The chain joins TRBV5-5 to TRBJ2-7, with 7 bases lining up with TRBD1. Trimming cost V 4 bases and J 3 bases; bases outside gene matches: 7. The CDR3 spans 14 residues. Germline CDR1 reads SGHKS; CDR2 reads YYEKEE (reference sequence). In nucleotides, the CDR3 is TGTGCCAGCAGCCCCCGGGACAGATTCTACGAGCAGTACTTC. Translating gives CASSPRDRFYEQYF.

The CDR3 protein is CASSLQRMPETQYF. The CDR3 nucleotides read TGTGCCAGCAGCTTACAGAGGATGCCAGAGACCCAGTACTTC. V gene TRBV28 combines with J gene TRBJ2-5; no reliable D call. V lost 6 bases to trimming and J lost 4 bases, with 15 bases between them. This CDR3 contains 14 residues. From germline, CDR1 is MDHEN and CDR2 SYDVKM.

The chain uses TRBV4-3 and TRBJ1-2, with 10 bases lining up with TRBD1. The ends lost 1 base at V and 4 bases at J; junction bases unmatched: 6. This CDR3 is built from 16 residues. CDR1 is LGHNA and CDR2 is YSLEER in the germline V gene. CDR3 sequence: CASSQGGTGAVYGYTF. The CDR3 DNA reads TGCGCCAGCAGCCAAGGAGGGACAGGGGCTGTCTATGGCTACACCTTC.

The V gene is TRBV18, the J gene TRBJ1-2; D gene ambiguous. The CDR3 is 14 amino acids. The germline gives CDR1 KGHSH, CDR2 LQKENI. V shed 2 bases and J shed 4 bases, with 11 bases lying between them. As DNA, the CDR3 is TGTGCCAGCTCACCAGGTAGAAACTTCTATGGCTACACCTTC. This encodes CASSPGRNFYGYTF.

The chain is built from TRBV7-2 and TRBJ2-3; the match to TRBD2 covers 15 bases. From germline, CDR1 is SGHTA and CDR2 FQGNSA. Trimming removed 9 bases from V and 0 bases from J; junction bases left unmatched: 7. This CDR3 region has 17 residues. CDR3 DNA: TGTGCCAGGTCCGGGACTAGCGGGAGGTGGAGCACAGATACGCAGTATTTT. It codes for CARSGTSGRWSTDTQYF.

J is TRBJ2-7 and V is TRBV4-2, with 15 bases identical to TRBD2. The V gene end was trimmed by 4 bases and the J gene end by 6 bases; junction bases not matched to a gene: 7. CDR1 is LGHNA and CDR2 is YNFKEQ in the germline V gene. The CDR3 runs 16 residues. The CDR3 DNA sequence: TGTGCCAGCAGCCCTGGACTAGCGGGGGGGCCGGGCGAGCAGTACTTC. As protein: CASSPGLAGGPGEQYF.

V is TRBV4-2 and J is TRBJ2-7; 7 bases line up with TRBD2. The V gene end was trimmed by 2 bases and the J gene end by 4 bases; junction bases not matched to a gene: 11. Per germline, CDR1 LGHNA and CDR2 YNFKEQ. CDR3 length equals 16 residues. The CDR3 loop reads CASSQSPSGTSYEQYF. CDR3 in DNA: TGTGCCAGCAGCCAATCCCCTAGCGGTACTAGTTACGAGCAGTACTTC.

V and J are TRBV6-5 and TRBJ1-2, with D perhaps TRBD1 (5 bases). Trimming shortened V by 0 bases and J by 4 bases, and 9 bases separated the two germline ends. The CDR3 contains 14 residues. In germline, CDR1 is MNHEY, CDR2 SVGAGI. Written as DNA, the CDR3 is TGTGCCAGCAGTTACTCGCCAGGGATCTATGGCTACACCTTC. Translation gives CASSYSPGIYGYTF.

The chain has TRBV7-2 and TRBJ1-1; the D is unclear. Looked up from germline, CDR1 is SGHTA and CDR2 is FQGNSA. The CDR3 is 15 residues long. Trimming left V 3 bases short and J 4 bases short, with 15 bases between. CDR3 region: CASSFRFGGITEAFF. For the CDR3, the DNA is TGTGCCAGCAGCTTCCGATTCGGAGGGATCACTGAAGCTTTCTTT.